The 3 T cell receptor beta chains presented below share a single source sample, sequenced in a study of blood T cell repertoires in COVID-19. Measured with immunoSEQ multiplex PCR; TCRdb has only the in-frame clones, and not every one. The sample has about 170,000 clones, 82% seen once. The sequenced material came from peripheral blood. Receptors originate from a woman aged 40-49 years with COVID-19, enrolled during active disease.

This chain joins TRBV4-1 and TRBJ2-6; 7 bases align to TRBD2. Germline V gene sequence: CDR1 MGHRA, CDR2 YSYEKL. The V and J ends lost 4 bases and 2 bases, in that order; junction bases with no gene match: 14. CDR3 size: 19 residues. CDR3 loop: CASSPFLGGRATGANVLTF. Here the CDR3 DNA reads TGCGCCAGCAGCCCCTTCTTGGGAGGGAGGGCCACTGGGGCCAACGTCCTGACTTTC.

The J gene is TRBJ2-5, the V gene TRBV29-1; no firm D call. The CDR3 length is 10 residues. Trimming took off 6 bases at V and 2 bases at J, with 4 bases between the two ends. Germline assignment: CDR1 SQVTM and CDR2 ANQGSEA. CDR3 sequence (DNA): TGCAGCGTCCTTCAAGAGACCCAGTACTTC. Its translation: CSVLQETQYF.

V is TRBV5-6 and J is TRBJ2-1; TRBD2 is a possible D gene (5 bases). V dropped 1 base and J dropped 4 bases, with 9 bases sitting between them. Germline V gene data show CDR1 as SGHDT and CDR2 as YYEEEE. The CDR3 runs 14 residues. The CDR3 reads CASSLTRGYNEQFF. Here the CDR3 DNA reads TGTGCCAGCAGCTTGACGCGCGGGTACAATGAGCAGTTCTTC.